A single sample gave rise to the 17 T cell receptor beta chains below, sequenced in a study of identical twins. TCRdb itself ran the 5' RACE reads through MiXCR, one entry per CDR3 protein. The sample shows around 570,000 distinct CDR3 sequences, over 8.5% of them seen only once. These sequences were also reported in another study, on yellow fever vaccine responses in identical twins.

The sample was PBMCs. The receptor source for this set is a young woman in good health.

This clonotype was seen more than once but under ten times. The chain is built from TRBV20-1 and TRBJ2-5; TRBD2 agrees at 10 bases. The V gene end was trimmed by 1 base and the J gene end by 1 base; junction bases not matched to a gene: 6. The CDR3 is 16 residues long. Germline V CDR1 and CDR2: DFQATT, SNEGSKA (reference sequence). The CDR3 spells CSARALSGGAQETQYF. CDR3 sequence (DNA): TGCAGTGCTAGAGCCCTAAGCGGGGGGGCCCAAGAGACCCAGTACTTC.

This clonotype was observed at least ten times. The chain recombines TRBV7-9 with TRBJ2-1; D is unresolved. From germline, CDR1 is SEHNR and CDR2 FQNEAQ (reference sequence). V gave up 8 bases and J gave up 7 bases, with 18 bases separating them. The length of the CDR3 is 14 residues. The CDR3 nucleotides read TGTGCCAGCTTGAAGACCGGAGTCAGGAATGAGCAGTTCTTC. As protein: CASLKTGVRNEQFF. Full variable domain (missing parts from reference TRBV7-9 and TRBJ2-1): DTGVSQNPRHKITKRGQNVTFRCDPISEHNRLYWYRQTLGQGPEFLTYFQNEAQLEKSRLLSDRFSAERPKGSFSTLEIQRTEQGDSAMYLCASLKTGVRNEQFFGPGTRLTVL.

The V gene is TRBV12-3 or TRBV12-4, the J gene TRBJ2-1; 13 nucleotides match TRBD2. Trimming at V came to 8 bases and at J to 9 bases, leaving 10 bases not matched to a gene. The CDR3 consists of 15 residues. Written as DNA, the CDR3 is TGTGCCAGCCGGCTCTGGACTAGCGGGGGTTCTGAGCAGTTCTTC. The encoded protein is CASRLWTSGGSEQFF.

The CDR3 DNA is TGTGCCAGCAGACCGAATCTTGGTCAGGGATACGAGCAGTACTTC. Amino acids: CASRPNLGQGYEQYF. V gene TRBV5-5 combines with J gene TRBJ2-7; tentatively, D is TRBD1 (5 bases). Trimming left V 5 bases short and J 4 bases short, with 19 bases between. This CDR3 has 15 residues. Looked up from germline, CDR1 is SGHKS and CDR2 is YYEKEE (reference sequence).

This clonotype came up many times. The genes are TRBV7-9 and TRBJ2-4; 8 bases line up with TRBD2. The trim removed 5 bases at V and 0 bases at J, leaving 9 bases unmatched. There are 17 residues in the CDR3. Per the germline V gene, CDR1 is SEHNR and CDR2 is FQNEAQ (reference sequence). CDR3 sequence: CASSPRGGSLAKNIQYF. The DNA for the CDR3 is TGTGCCAGCAGCCCTCGCGGGGGGTCATTAGCCAAAAACATTCAGTACTTC.

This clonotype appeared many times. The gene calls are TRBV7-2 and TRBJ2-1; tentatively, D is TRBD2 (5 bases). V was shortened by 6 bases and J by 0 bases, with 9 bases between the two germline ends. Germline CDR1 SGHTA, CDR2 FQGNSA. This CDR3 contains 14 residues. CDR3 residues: CASSRLPSYNEQFF. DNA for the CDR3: TGTGCCAGCAGTCGACTACCCTCCTACAATGAGCAGTTCTTC.

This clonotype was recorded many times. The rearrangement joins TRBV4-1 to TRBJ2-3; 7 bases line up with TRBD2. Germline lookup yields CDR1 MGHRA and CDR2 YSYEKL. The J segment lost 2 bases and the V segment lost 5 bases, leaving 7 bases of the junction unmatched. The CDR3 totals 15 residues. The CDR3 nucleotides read TGCGCCAGCAGCGGGGAGGGTATTCTCACAGATACGCAGTATTTT. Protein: CASSGEGILTDTQYF.

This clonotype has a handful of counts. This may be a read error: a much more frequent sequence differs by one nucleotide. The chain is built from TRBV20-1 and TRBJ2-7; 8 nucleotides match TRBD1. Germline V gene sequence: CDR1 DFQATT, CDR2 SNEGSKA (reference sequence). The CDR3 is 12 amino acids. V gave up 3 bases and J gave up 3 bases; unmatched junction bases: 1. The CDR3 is CSASDRGYEQYF. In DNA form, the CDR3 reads TGCAGTGCTAGTGACAGGGGCTACGAGCAGTACTTC.

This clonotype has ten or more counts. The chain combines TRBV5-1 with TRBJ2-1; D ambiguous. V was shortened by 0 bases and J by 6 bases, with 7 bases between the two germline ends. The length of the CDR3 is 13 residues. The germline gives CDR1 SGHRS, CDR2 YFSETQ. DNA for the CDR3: TGCGCCAGCAGCTTGGAGACTGTCAATGAGCAGTTCTTC. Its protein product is CASSLETVNEQFF. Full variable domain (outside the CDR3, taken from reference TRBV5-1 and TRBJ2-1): KAGVTQTPRYLIKTRGQQVTLSCSPISGHRSVSWYQQTPGQGLQFLFEYFSETQRNKGNFPGRFSGRQFSNSRSEMNVSTLELGDSALYLCASSLETVNEQFFGPGTRLTVL.

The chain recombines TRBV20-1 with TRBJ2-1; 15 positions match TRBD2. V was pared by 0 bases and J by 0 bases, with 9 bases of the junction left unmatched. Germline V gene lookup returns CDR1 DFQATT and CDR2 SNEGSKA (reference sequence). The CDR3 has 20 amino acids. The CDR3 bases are TGCAGTGCTAGAGATTCGGGACTAGCGGGAGGTACGAGCTCCTACAATGAGCAGTTCTTC. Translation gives CSARDSGLAGGTSSYNEQFF.

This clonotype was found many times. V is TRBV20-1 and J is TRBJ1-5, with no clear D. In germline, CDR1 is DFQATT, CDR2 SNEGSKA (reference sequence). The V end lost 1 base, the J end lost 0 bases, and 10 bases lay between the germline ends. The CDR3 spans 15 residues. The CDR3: CSARAQSYSNQPQHF. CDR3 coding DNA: TGCAGTGCTAGAGCACAGTCTTATAGCAATCAGCCCCAGCATTTT.

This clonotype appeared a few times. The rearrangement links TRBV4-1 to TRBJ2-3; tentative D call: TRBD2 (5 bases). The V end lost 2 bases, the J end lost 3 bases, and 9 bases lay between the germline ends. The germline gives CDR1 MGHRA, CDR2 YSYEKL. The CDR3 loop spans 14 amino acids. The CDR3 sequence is CASSQRGKTDTQYF. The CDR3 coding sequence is TGCGCCAGCAGCCAACGGGGAAAGACAGATACGCAGTATTTT.

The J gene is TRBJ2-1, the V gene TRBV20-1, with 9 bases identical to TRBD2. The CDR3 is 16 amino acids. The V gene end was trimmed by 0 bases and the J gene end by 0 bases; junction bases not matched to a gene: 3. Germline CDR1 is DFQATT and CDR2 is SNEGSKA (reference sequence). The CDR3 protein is CSARDPRGGSYNEQFF. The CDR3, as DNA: TGCAGTGCTAGAGATCCGCGGGGGGGCTCCTACAATGAGCAGTTCTTC.

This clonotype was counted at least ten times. The CDR3 protein is CASSPGTSEQFF. The CDR3 DNA follows: TGTGCCAGCAGCCCAGGAACAAGTGAGCAGTTCTTC. This sequence joins TRBV28 and TRBJ2-1, with D hard to call. V gave up 6 bases and J gave up 9 bases, with 12 bases separating them. The CDR3 has 12 amino acids. Per the germline V gene, CDR1 is MDHEN and CDR2 is SYDVKM.

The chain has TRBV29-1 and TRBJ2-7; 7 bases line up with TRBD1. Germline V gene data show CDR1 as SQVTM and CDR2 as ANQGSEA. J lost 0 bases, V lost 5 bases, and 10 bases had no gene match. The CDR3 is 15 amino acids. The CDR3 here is CSVKGTVSLSYEQYF. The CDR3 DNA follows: TGCAGCGTTAAAGGGACAGTCAGCCTCTCCTACGAGCAGTACTTC.

CDR3 protein: CASRPPARYSGNTIYF. The CDR3 DNA reads as TGTGCCAGCAGGCCCCCTGCCCGCTACTCTGGAAACACCATATATTTT. The chain recombines TRBV21-1 with TRBJ1-3; TRBD1, as called in the table, went unchecked against the DNA. TRBV21-1 is designated a pseudogene. This CDR3 region has 16 residues.

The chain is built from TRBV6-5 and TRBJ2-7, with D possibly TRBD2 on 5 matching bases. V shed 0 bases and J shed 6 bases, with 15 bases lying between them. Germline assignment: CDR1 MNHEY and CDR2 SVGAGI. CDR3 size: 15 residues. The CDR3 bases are TGTGCCAGCAGTTACTCGAGTACGTTCGGAGGCGAGCAGTACTTC. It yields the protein CASSYSSTFGGEQYF.